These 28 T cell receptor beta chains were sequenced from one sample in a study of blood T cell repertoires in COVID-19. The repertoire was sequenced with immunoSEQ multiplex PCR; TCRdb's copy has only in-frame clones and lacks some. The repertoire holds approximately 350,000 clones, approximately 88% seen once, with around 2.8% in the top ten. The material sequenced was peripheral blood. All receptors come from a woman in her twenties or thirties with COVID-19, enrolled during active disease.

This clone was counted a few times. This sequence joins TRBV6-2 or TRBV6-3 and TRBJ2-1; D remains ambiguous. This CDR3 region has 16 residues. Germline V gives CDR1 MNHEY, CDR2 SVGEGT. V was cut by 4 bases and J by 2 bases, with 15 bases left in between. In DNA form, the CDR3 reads TGTGCCAGCAGTTCTGTACCGGCAGGTCCCTACAATGAGCAGTTCTTC. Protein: CASSSVPAGPYNEQFF.

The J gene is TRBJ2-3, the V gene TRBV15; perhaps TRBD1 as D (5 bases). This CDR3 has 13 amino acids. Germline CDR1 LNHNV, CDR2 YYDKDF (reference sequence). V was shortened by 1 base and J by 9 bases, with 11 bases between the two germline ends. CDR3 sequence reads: CATSRAQATTQYF. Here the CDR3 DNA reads TGTGCCACCAGCAGAGCACAGGCAACCACGCAGTATTTT.

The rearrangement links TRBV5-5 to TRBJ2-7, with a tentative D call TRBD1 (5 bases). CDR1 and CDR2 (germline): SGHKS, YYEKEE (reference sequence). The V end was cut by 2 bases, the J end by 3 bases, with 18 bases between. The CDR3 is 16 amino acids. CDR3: CASSFGGAALNYEQYF. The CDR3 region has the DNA TGTGCCAGCAGCTTTGGTGGGGCAGCCCTAAACTACGAGCAGTACTTC.

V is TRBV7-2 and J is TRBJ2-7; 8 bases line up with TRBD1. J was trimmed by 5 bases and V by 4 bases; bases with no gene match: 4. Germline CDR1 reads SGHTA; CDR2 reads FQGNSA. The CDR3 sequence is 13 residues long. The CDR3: CASSWTGNHEQYF. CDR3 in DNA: TGTGCCAGCAGCTGGACAGGGAACCACGAGCAGTACTTC.

Here the CDR3 reads CASSLGTPSSYEQYF. The DNA of the CDR3 is TGTGCCAGCAGTCTCGGGACTCCAAGCTCCTACGAGCAGTACTTC. This chain links TRBV6-2 or TRBV6-3 with TRBJ2-7, with a tentative D call TRBD2 (6 bases). V gave up 5 bases and J gave up 0 bases, with 14 bases separating them. From germline, CDR1 is MNHEY and CDR2 SVGEGT. The CDR3 covers 15 residues.

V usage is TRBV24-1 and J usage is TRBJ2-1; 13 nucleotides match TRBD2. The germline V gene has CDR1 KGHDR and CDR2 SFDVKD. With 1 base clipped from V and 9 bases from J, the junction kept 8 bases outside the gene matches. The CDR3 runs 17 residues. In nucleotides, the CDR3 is TGTGCCACCAGTGATTTTCGACTAGCGGGAGGAAGGGGTGAGCAGTTCTTC. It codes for CATSDFRLAGGRGEQFF.

The DNA of the CDR3 is TGTGCCAGCAGCGTAGCGGGAGGGTGGAATGAGCAGTTCTTC. Amino acid sequence: CASSVAGGWNEQFF. The genes are TRBV9 and TRBJ2-1; TRBD2 agrees at 8 bases. The CDR3 runs to 14 residues. Trimming took 0 bases from V and 7 from J; bases not matched to a gene: 3. From germline, CDR1 is SGDLS and CDR2 YYNGEE.

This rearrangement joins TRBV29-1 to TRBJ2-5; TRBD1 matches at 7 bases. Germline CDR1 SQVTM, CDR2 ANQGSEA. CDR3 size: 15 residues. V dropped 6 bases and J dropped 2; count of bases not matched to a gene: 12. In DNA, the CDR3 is TGCAGCGTGATAACAGGGGTCGACCCTCAAGAGACCCAGTACTTC. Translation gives CSVITGVDPQETQYF.

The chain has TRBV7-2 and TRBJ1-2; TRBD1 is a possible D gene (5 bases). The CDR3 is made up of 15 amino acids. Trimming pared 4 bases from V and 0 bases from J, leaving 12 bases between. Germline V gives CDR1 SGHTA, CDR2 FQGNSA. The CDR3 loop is CASSYTGTANYGYTF. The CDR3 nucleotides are TGTGCCAGCAGCTATACGGGGACTGCTAACTATGGCTACACCTTC. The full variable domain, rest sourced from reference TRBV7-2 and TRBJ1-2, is GAGVSQSPSNKVTEKGKDVELRCDPISGHTALYWYRQSLGQGLEFLIYFQGNSAPDKSGLPSDRFSAERTGGSVSTLTIQRTQQEDSAVYLCASSYTGTANYGYTFGSGTRLTVV.

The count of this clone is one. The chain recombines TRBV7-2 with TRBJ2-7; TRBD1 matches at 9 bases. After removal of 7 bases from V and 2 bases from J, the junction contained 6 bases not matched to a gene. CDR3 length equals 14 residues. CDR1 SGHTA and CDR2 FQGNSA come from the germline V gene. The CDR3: CASTEGTGPYEQYF. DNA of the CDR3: TGTGCCAGCACCGAGGGGACAGGGCCCTACGAGCAGTACTTC.

The CDR3 sequence: CASSPSGGNYGYTF. CDR3 nucleotide sequence: TGTGCCAGCAGCCCCAGCGGAGGTAACTATGGCTACACCTTC. The chain joins TRBV6-5 to TRBJ1-2; unclear D gene. This CDR3 is 14 amino acids long. Between the trimmed V and J ends, which lost 6 bases and 1 base, there was a span of 12 bases. Looked up from germline, CDR1 is MNHEY and CDR2 is SVGAGI.

The CDR3 region has the DNA TGTGCCAGCAGCCCCTCGGGGTCAACCCGCGGAGAGACCCAGTACTTC. Protein product: CASSPSGSTRGETQYF. V is TRBV7-9 and J is TRBJ2-5; perhaps TRBD2 as D (5 bases). Germline CDR1 SEHNR, CDR2 FQNEAQ (reference sequence). This CDR3 is built from 16 residues. The V gene lost 5 bases and the J gene lost 4 bases, with 20 bases spanning the gap.

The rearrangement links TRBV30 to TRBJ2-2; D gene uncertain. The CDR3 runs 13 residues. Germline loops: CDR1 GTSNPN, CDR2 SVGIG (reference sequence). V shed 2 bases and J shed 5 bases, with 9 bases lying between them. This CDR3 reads CAWSPLRTGELFF. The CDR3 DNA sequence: TGTGCCTGGAGTCCTCTGCGAACCGGGGAGCTGTTTTTT.

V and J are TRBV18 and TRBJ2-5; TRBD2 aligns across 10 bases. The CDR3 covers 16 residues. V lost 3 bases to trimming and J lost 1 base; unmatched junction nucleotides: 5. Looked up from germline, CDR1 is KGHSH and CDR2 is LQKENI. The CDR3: CASSPPTSGFQETQYF. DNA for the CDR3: TGTGCCAGCTCACCGCCGACTAGCGGGTTCCAAGAGACCCAGTACTTC.

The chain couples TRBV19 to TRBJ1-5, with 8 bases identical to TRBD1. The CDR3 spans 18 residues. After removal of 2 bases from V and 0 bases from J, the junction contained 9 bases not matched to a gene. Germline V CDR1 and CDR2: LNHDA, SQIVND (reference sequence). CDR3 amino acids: CASSIRADRGDSNQPQHF. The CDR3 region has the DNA TGTGCCAGTAGTATAAGGGCCGACAGGGGCGATAGCAATCAGCCCCAGCATTTT. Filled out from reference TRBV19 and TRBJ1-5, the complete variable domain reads DGGITQSPKYLFRKEGQNVTLSCEQNLNHDAMYWYRQDPGQGLRLIYYSQIVNDFQKGDIAEGYSVSREKKESFPLTVTSAQKNPTAFYLCASSIRADRGDSNQPQHFGDGTRLSIL.

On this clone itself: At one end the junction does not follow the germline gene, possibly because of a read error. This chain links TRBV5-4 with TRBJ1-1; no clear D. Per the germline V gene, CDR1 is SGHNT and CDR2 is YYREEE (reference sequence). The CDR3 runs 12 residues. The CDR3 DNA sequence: TGTGCCGGCAGCTTCTTCAGCACTGAAGCTTTCTTT. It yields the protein CAGSFFSTEAFF.

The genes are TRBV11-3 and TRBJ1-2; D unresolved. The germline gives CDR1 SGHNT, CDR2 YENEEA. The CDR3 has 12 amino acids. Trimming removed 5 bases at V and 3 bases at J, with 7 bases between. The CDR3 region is CASSNSDYGYTF. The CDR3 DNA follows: TGTGCCAGCAGCAACAGTGACTATGGCTACACCTTC.

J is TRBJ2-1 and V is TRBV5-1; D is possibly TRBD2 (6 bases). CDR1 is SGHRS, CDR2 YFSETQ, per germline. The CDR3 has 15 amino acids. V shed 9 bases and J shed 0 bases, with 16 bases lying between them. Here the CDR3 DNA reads TGCGCCACCCGGAGTGACGGGAGCTCCTACAATGAGCAGTTCTTC. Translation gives CATRSDGSSYNEQFF.

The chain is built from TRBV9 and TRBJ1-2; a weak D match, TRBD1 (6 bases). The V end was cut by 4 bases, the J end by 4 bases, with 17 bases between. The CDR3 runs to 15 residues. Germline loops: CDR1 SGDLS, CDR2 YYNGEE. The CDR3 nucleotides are TGTGCCAGCAGCCCCTCGACAGGTTTTGGCTATGGCTACACCTTC. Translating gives CASSPSTGFGYGYTF.

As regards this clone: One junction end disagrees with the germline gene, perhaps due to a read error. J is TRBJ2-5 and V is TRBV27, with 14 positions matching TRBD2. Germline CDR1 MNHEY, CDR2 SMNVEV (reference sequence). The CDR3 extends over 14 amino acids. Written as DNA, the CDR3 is TGTGCCAGCAGCCCCGGACTAGCGGGAGGAAGTCGGCACTTC. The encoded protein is CASSPGLAGGSRHF.

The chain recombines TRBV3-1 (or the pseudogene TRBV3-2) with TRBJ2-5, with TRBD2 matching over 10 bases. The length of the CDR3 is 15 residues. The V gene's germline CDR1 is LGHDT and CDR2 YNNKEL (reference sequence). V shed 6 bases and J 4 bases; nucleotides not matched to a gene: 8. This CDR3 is CASSNLAGGGETQYF. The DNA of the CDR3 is TGTGCCAGCAGTAATTTAGCGGGGGGAGGAGAGACCCAGTACTTC.

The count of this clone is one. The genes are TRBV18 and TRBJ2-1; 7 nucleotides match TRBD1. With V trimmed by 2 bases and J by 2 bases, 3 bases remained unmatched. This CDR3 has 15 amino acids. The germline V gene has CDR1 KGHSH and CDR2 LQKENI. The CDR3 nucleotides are TGTGCCAGCTCACCAGACAGGGTCACCTACAATGAGCAGTTCTTC. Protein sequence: CASSPDRVTYNEQFF.

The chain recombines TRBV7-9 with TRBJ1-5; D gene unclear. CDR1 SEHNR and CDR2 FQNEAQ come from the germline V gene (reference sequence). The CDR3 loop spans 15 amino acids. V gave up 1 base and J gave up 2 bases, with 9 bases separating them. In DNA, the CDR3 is TGTGCCAGCAGCTTAGGTTCGGAGGGCAATCAGCCCCAGCATTTT. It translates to CASSLGSEGNQPQHF.

CDR3 nucleotide sequence: TGTGCCAGCAGCCTATCCGCCGGGACAGGGGCCAGCACAGATACGCAGTATTTT. This translates into CASSLSAGTGASTDTQYF. The chain joins TRBV7-8 to TRBJ2-3, with 10 bases lining up with TRBD1. The CDR3 has 18 residues. Germline V CDR1 and CDR2: SGHVS, FQNEAQ. V was pared by 5 bases and J by 0 bases, with 11 bases of the junction left unmatched.

The DNA of the CDR3 is TGTGCCAGCAGCTCCAGACTAGCGGGGGGGTACAATGAGCAGTTCTTC. Translating it yields CASSSRLAGGYNEQFF. The chain uses TRBV11-2 and TRBJ2-1; 14 bases match TRBD2. This CDR3 is built from 16 residues. Trimming at V came to 4 bases and at J to 4 bases, leaving 3 bases not matched to a gene. The germline CDR1 and CDR2 sequences are SGHAT and FQNNGV. Full variable domain (missing parts from reference TRBV11-2 and TRBJ2-1): EAGVAQSPRYKIIEKRQSVAFWCNPISGHATLYWYQQILGQGPKLLIQFQNNGVVDDSQLPKDRFSAERLKGVDSTLKIQPAKLEDSAVYLCASSSRLAGGYNEQFFGPGTRLTVL.

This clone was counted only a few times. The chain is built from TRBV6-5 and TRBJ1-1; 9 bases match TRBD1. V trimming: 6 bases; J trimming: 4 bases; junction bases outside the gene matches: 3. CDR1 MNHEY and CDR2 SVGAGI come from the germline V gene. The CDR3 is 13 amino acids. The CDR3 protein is CASSLTGGTEAFF. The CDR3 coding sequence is TGTGCCAGCAGCCTGACAGGGGGCACTGAAGCTTTCTTT.

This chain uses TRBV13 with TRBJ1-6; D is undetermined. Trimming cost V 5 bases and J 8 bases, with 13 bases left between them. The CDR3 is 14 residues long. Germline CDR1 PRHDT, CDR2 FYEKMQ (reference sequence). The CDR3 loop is CASSTGLGDSPLHF. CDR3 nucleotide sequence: TGTGCCAGCAGCACCGGCCTGGGAGATTCACCCCTCCACTTT.

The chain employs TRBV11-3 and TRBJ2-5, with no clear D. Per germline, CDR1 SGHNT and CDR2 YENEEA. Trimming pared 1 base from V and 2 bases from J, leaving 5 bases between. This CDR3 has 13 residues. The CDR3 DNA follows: TGTGCCAGCAGCTTAGTGGCACAAGAGACCCAGTACTTC. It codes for CASSLVAQETQYF.